This is a list of T cell receptor beta chains from one sample in a study of blood T cell repertoires in COVID-19. Only in-frame clones appear in the TCRdb table, and some are missing; sequencing was by immunoSEQ multiplex PCR. The sample includes about 120,000 clones, roughly 80% of them seen just once. The sample was peripheral blood. These receptors all come from a woman aged 60-75 years with acute or convalescent COVID-19. CDR3s leave out the opening cysteine and the closing phenylalanine or tryptophan.

V | CDR3
TRBV27 | ASSSSTGSNQPQH
TRBV19 | ASSIRLAGGETQY
TRBV24-1 | ATSDPQVGKNTEAF
TRBV5-1 | ASSLGSGQETQY
TRBV5-5 | ASSPGDTGVGELF
TRBV4-3 | ASSQDPTGGVDEQF
TRBV15 | ATSRQVYTEAF
TRBV24-1 | ATSDQLANEQF
TRBV5-1 | ASSAGQGGEKLF
TRBV7-9 | ASRPGGGDYGYT
TRBV5-1 | ASTYLTGENTDTQY
TRBV7-3 | ASSLSHSSYEQY
TRBV9 | ASSITGQTYNEQF
TRBV30 | AWSRSGWEQF
TRBV6-5 | ASSIQGYNQPQH
TRBV6-1 | ASSEASGGETQY
TRBV4-1 | ASSPQAVGGEKLF
TRBV7-2 | ASSTVQGGPQY
TRBV4-2 | ASSQGSGSRQPQH
TRBV29-1 | SVNDSGYEQY